This is a list of T cell receptor beta chains from one sample in a study of Ad26.COV2.S vaccination and SARS-CoV-2 variants. The table came from immunoSEQ multiplex PCR; TCRdb's copy has only in-frame clones and leaves some out. The sample has under 600,000 clones, 80% to 90% seen once. This specimen was peripheral blood, taken in a trial of Ad26.COV2.S vaccine versus placebo. These receptors were obtained from a person aged 18-60 years who received the Ad26.COV2.S COVID-19 vaccine or a placebo. CDR3s include the opening cysteine and the closing phenylalanine or tryptophan. A D gene is named only where the DNA matches it firmly. The size entry is marked missing in some rows and otherwise reads once, few, many or a size class.

TRBV12-3/TRBV12-4	13	.	.	TRBJ2-1	CASSFAGYYEQFF	TGTGCCAGCAGCTTCGCTGGGTACTATGAGCAGTTCTTC
TRBV19	13	.	.	TRBJ2-2	CASSNRVTGELFF	TGTGCCAGTAGTAACCGGGTAACGGGGGAGCTGTTTTTT
TRBV9	14	.	.	TRBJ2-4	CASSAVLGENIQYF	TGTGCCAGCAGCGCCGTCCTCGGAGAAAACATTCAGTACTTC
TRBV20-1	13	.	.	TRBJ1-2	CSASLGAGSGYTF	TGCAGTGCTAGTCTCGGGGCAGGGAGCGGCTACACCTTC
TRBV29-1	12	.	.	TRBJ2-2	CSVEWAGRELFF	TGCAGCGTTGAGTGGGCAGGCCGGGAGCTGTTTTTT
TRBV7-8	17	.	.	TRBJ1-3	CASSLGGSAPPGNTIYF	TGTGCCAGCAGCTTAGGAGGGTCCGCTCCCCCCGGAAACACCATATATTTT
TRBV27	13	.	.	TRBJ1-4	CASTRTVNEKLFF	TGTGCCAGCACCAGGACAGTTAATGAAAAACTGTTTTTT
TRBV7-9	12	.	.	TRBJ2-7	CASSHIGREQYF	TGTGCCAGCAGCCATATAGGGAGGGAGCAGTACTTC
TRBV5-1	18	TRBD1	.	TRBJ1-1	CASSCPGQVICMNTEAFF	TGCGCCAGCAGCTGCCCGGGACAGGTGATTTGTATGAACACTGAAGCTTTCTTT
TRBV7-2	15	TRBD1	.	TRBJ1-1	CASRQSGTANTEAFF	TGTGCCAGCAGACAATCCGGGACAGCCAACACTGAAGCTTTCTTT
TRBV11-2	16	.	.	TRBJ1-3	CASSYQDRISGNTIYF	TGTGCCAGCAGTTACCAAGACAGGATCTCTGGAAACACCATATATTTT
TRBV28	13	.	.	TRBJ2-7	CASSVDPSYEQYF	TGTGCCAGCAGCGTTGACCCATCCTACGAGCAGTACTTC
TRBV9	14	.	.	TRBJ1-1	CASSVVLGNTEAFF	TGTGCCAGCAGCGTAGTCTTGGGGAACACTGAAGCTTTCTTT
TRBV7-6	16	.	.	TRBJ2-3	CASSLAGGPSTDTQYF	TGTGCCAGCAGCTTAGCGGGGGGCCCTAGCACAGATACGCAGTATTTT
TRBV12-3/TRBV12-4	13	.	once	TRBJ1-1	CASSLNGFTEAFF	TGTGCCAGCAGCTTAAACGGGTTTACTGAAGCTTTCTTT
TRBV4-1	16	.	many	TRBJ1-5	CASSQDGGFGNQPQHF	TGCGCCAGCAGCCAAGATGGGGGGTTCGGCAATCAGCCCCAGCATTTT